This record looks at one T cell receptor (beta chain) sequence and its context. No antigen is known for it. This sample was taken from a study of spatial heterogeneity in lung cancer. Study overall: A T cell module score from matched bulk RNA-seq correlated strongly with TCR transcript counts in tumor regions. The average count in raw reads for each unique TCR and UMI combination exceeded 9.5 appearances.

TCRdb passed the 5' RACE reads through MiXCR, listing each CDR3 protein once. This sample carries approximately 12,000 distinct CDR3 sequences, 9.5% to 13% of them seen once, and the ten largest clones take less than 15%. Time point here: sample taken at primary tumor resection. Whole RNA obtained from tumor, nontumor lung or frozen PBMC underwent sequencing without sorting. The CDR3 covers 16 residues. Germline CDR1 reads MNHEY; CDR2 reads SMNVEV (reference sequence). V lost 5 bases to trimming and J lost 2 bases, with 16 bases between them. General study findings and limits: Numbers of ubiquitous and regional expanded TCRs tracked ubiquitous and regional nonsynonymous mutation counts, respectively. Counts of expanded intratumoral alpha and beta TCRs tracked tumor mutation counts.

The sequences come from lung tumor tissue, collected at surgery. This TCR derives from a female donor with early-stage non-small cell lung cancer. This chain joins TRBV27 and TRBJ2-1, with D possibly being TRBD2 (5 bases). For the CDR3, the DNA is TGTGCCAGCAGTCCTGGACTGGACGAGGCCTACAATGAGCAGTTCTTC. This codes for CASSPGLDEAYNEQFF.